These T cell receptor beta chains were read from a single sample in a study of a mutant IDH1 vaccine in newly diagnosed glioma. Clones were sequenced by immunoSEQ multiplex PCR, and TCRdb holds only the in-frame ones, with some missing. This table holds 45,000 to 55,000 clones, roughly 85% found once. Material: PBMCs, obtained from a glioma patient treated with radiotherapy, temozolomide or both. The receptors here all came from a middle-aged man with glioma. Both conserved end residues are part of each CDR3. Each record gives: clone size, D gene, J gene, V gene, CDR3 protein, CDR3 DNA. The D gene is left open where the match is weak. Clone sizes are given selectively: once, few, many, or a class where the clone is expanded.

size: NA
D: TRBD1
J: TRBJ1-4
V: TRBV2
CDR3: CASSERRSQGAEKLFF
DNA: TGTGCCAGCAGTGAAAGGAGGTCCCAGGGGGCGGAAAAACTGTTTTTT

size: NA
D: TRBD2
J: TRBJ2-3
V: TRBV7-9
CDR3: CASSLAVRTSGITDTQYF
DNA: TGTGCCAGCAGCTTAGCGGTGAGGACTAGCGGGATCACAGATACGCAGTATTTT

size: NA
D: NA
J: TRBJ2-2
V: TRBV7-3
CDR3: CASSLNTGVAGELFF
DNA: TGTGCCAGCAGCTTAAATACGGGAGTGGCCGGGGAGCTGTTTTTT

size: NA
D: NA
J: TRBJ1-2
V: TRBV6-1
CDR3: CASSYSRNYGYTF
DNA: TGTGCCAGCAGCTACAGTAGAAACTATGGCTACACCTTC

size: NA
D: NA
J: TRBJ1-2
V: TRBV9
CDR3: CASSVGGRVNGGYTF
DNA: TGTGCCAGCAGCGTAGGTGGCAGGGTGAACGGTGGCTACACCTTC

size: few
D: NA
J: TRBJ1-5
V: TRBV19
CDR3: CASSDLRGNQPQHF
DNA: TGTGCCAGTAGTGACCTCAGGGGCAATCAGCCCCAGCATTTT

size: NA
D: TRBD1
J: TRBJ1-5
V: TRBV18
CDR3: CASSVNTGASNQPQHF
DNA: TGTGCCAGCTCAGTTAATACAGGGGCTAGCAATCAGCCCCAGCATTTT

size: NA
D: TRBD2
J: TRBJ2-3
V: TRBV4-2
CDR3: CASSVGASGTDTQYF
DNA: TGTGCCAGCAGCGTCGGAGCTAGCGGGACAGATACGCAGTATTTT

size: NA
D: NA
J: TRBJ2-2
V: TRBV18
CDR3: CASSPQRDGELFF
DNA: TGTGCCAGCTCACCACAGAGGGACGGGGAGCTGTTTTTT

size: NA
D: TRBD1
J: TRBJ2-5
V: TRBV18
CDR3: CASSQNRGQQETQYF
DNA: TGTGCCAGCTCTCAGAACCGGGGACAGCAAGAGACCCAGTACTTC

size: NA
D: NA
J: TRBJ1-4
V: TRBV9
CDR3: CASSALPGRSANEKLFF
DNA: TGTGCCAGCAGCGCCCTCCCAGGACGGAGTGCTAATGAAAAACTGTTTTTT

size: NA
D: NA
J: TRBJ1-2
V: TRBV4-3
CDR3: CASSQDPSGAYGYTF
DNA: TGCGCCAGCAGCCAAGACCCCTCTGGTGCCTATGGCTACACCTTC

size: NA
D: NA
J: TRBJ2-7
V: TRBV19
CDR3: CASSPPGRHEQYF
DNA: TGTGCCAGTAGTCCTCCCGGGCGCCACGAGCAGTACTTC

size: NA
D: NA
J: TRBJ1-5
V: TRBV4-3
CDR3: CASSLTGTDQPQHF
DNA: TGCGCCAGCAGCTTAACGGGGACGGATCAGCCCCAGCATTTT

size: NA
D: TRBD2
J: TRBJ2-1
V: TRBV6-5
CDR3: CASKGELAGVEEQFF
DNA: TGTGCCAGCAAAGGGGAACTAGCGGGAGTAGAGGAGCAGTTCTTC